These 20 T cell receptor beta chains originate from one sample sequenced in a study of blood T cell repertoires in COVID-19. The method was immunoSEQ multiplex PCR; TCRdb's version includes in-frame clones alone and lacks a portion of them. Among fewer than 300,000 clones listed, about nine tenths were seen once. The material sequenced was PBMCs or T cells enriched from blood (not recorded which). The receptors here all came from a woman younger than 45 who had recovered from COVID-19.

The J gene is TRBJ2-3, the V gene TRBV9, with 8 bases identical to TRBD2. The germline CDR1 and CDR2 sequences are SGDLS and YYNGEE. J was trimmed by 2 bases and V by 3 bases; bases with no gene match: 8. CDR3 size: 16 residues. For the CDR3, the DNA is TGTGCCAGCAGCGAGCGACTAGCGCCTCCCACAGATACGCAGTATTTT. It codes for CASSERLAPPTDTQYF.

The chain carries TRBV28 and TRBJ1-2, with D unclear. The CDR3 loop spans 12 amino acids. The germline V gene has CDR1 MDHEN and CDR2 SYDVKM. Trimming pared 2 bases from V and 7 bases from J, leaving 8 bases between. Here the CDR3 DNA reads TGTGCCAGCAGTTTACCGGGTTTTGGCTACACCTTC. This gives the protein CASSLPGFGYTF.

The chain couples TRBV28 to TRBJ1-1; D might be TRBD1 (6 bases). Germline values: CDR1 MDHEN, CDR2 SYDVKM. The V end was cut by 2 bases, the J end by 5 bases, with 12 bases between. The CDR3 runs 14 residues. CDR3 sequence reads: CASSLEVQGTEAFF. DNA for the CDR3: TGTGCCAGCAGTTTAGAGGTACAGGGAACTGAAGCTTTCTTT. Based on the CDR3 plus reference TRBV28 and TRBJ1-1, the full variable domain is DVKVTQSSRYLVKRTGEKVFLECVQDMDHENMFWYRQDPGLGLRLIYFSYDVKMKEKGDIPEGYSVSREKKERFSLILESASTNQTSMYLCASSLEVQGTEAFFGQGTRLTVV.

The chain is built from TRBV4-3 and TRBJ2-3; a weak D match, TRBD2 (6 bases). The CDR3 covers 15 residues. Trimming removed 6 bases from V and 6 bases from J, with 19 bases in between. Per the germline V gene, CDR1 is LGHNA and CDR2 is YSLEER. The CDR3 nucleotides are TGCGCCAGCAGTATCGTCTGGCTTGCGGGGGATACGCAGTATTTT. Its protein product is CASSIVWLAGDTQYF.

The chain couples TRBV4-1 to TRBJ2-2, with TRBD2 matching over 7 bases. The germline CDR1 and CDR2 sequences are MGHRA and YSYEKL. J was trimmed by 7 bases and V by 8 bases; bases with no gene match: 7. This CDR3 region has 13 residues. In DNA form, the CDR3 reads TGCGCCAGCCGGGGAGGGGCAGACGGGGAGCTGTTTTTT. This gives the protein CASRGGADGELFF.

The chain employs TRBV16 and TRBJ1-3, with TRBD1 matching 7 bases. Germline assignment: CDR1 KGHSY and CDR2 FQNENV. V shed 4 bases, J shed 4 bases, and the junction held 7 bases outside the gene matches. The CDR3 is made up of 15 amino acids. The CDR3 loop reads CASSRTGAEGNTIYF. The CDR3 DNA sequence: TGTGCCAGCAGCCGTACAGGGGCAGAAGGAAACACCATATATTTT.

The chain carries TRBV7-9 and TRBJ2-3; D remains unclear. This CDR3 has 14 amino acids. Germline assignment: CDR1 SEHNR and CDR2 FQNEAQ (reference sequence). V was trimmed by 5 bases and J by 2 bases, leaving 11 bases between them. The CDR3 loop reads CASSKVDSTDTQYF. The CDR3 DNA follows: TGTGCCAGCAGCAAGGTCGACTCCACAGATACGCAGTATTTT.

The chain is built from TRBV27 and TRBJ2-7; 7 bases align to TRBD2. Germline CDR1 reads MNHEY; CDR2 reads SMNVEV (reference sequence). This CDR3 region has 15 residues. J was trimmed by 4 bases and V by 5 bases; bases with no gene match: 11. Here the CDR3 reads CASSPPTGTKYEQYF. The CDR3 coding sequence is TGTGCCAGCAGTCCACCCACCGGGACTAAATACGAGCAGTACTTC.

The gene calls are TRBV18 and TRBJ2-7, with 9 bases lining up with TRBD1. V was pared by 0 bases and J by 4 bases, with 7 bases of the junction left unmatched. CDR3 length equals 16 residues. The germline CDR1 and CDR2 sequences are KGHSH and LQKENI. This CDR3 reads CASSPPVGQGSYEQYF. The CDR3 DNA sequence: TGTGCCAGCTCACCACCGGTTGGACAGGGGTCTTACGAGCAGTACTTC. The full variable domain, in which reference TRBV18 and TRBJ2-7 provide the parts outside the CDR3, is NAGVMQNPRHLVRRRGQEARLRCSPMKGHSHVYWYRQLPEEGLKFMVYLQKENIIDESGMPKERFSAEFPKEGPSILRIQQVVRGDSAAYFCASSPPVGQGSYEQYFGPGTRLTVT.

DNA of the CDR3: TGTGCCACCAGCAGAGATCGAGACGGGTCGGACACCATATATTTT. It codes for CATSRDRDGSDTIYF. This chain joins TRBV15 and TRBJ1-3, with no clear D. CDR1 is LNHNV, CDR2 YYDKDF, per germline (reference sequence). CDR3 length: 15 residues. Between the trimmed V and J ends, which lost 0 bases and 8 bases, there was a span of 14 bases.

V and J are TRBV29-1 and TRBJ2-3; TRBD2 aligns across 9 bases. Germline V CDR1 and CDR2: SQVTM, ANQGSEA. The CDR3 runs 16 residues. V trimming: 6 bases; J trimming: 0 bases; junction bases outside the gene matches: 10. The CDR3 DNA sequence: TGCAGCGTATCGGGACTAGCAGCTGCTAGCACAGATACGCAGTATTTT. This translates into CSVSGLAAASTDTQYF.

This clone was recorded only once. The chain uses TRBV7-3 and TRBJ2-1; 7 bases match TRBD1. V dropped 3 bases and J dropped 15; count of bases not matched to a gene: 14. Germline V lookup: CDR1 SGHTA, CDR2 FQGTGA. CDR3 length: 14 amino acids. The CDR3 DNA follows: TGTGCCAGCAGCTTTCATACAGGGGAAGTTGGTCTGTTCTTC. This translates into CASSFHTGEVGLFF.

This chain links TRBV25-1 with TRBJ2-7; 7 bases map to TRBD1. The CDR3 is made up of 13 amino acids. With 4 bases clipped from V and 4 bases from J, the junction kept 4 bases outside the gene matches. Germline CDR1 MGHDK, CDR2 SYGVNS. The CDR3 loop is CASSGTGAYEQYF. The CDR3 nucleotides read TGTGCCAGCAGTGGAACAGGGGCGTACGAGCAGTACTTC.

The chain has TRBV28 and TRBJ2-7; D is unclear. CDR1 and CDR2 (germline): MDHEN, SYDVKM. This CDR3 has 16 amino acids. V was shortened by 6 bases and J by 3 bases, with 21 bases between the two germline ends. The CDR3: CASSPGSEQNFYEQYF. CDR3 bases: TGTGCCAGCAGCCCAGGAAGTGAGCAGAATTTCTACGAGCAGTACTTC.

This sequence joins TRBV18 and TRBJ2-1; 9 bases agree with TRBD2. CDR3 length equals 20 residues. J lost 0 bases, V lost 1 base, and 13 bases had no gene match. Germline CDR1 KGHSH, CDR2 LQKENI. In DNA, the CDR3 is TGTGCCAGCTCACCACTGGGAATTAGCGGGAGATTTATCTCCTACAATGAGCAGTTCTTC. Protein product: CASSPLGISGRFISYNEQFF.

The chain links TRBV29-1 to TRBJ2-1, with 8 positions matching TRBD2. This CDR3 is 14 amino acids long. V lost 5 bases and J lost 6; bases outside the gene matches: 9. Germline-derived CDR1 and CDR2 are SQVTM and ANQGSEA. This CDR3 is CSVLKNGGGNEQFF. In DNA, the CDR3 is TGCAGCGTTCTAAAAAACGGGGGGGGCAATGAGCAGTTCTTC.

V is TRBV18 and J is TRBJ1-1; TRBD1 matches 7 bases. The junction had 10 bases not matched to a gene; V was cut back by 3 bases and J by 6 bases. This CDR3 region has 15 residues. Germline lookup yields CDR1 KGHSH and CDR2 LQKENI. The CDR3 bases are TGTGCCAGCTCACCTGGAGCCACAGGGGTGGCTGAAGCTTTCTTT. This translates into CASSPGATGVAEAFF.

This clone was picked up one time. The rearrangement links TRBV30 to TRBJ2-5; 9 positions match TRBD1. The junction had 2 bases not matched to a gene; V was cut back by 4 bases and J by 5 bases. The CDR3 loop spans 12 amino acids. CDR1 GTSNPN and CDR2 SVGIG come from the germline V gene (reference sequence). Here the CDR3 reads CAWTGTGETQYF. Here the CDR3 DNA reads TGTGCCTGGACTGGGACAGGGGAGACCCAGTACTTC.

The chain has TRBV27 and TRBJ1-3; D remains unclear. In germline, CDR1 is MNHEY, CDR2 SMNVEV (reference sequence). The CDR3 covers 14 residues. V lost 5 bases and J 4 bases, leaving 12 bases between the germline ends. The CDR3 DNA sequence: TGTGCCAGCAGTCCGTCCATGGAGGGAAACACCATATATTTT. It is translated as CASSPSMEGNTIYF.

The CDR3 DNA follows: TGTGCCAGCAGCTTTGGACAGGGGGTATACAATGAGCAGTTCTTC. Translation: CASSFGQGVYNEQFF. The rearrangement joins TRBV7-9 to TRBJ2-1; 10 bases align to TRBD1. This CDR3 comprises 15 residues. V lost 3 bases to trimming and J lost 4 bases; unmatched junction nucleotides: 3. The germline V gene encodes CDR1 SEHNR and CDR2 FQNEAQ (reference sequence). The entire variable domain, with the rest obtained from reference TRBV7-9 and TRBJ2-1, is as follows: DTGVSQNPRHKITKRGQNVTFRCDPISEHNRLYWYRQTLGQGPEFLTYFQNEAQLEKSRLLSDRFSAERPKGSFSTLEIQRTEQGDSAMYLCASSFGQGVYNEQFFGPGTRLTVL.